This T cell receptor beta chain emerged from a study of ipilimumab plus nivolumab after autologous stem cell transplantation. Sequencing used immunoSEQ multiplex PCR; TCRdb keeps in-frame clones, though not all of them. The data hold about 43,000 clones, with 70% to 90% observed a single time. Patients got ipilimumab 1 mg/kg beginning 14 to 28 days post-transplant. Germline lookup yields CDR1 PRHDT and CDR2 FYEKMQ (reference sequence). The CDR3 has 15 amino acids. V was trimmed by 1 base and J by 4 bases, leaving 10 bases between them. The rearrangement joins TRBV13 to TRBJ2-2; perhaps D is TRBD1 or TRBD2 (6 bases each). This clonotype was obtained from a male donor with multiple myeloma. Here the sequenced sample was PBMCs, taken in a trial of ipilimumab plus nivolumab as post-transplant consolidation. CDR3: CASSLAGAFTGELFF. CDR3 nucleotides: TGTGCCAGCAGCTTAGCGGGGGCCTTCACCGGGGAGCTGTTTTTT.